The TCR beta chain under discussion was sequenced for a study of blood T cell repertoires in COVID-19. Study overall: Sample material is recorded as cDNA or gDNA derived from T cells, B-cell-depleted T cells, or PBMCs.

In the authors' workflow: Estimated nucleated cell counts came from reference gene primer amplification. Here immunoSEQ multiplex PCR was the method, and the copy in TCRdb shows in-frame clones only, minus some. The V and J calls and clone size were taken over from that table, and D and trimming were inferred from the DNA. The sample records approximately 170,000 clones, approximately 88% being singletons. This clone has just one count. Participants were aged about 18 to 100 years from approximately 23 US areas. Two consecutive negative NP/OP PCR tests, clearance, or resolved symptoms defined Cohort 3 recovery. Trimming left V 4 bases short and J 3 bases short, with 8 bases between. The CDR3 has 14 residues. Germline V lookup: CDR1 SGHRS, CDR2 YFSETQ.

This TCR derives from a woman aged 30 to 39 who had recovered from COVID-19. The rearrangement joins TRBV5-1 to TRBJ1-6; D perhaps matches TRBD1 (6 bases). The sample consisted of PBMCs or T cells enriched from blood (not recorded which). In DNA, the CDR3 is TGCGCCAGCAGCCTGGACAGCTATAATTCACCCCTCCACTTT. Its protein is CASSLDSYNSPLHF.